What follows are 16 T cell receptor beta chains derived from one specimen sequenced in a study of blood T cell repertoires in COVID-19. TCRdb's copy holds only in-frame clones and misses some; the assay was immunoSEQ multiplex PCR. Of roughly 150,000 clones in the sample, 84% are singletons; the top ten hold roughly a tenth. Sequences were obtained from peripheral blood. These receptors came from a man aged 65 to 79 with active or convalescent COVID-19.

The chain uses TRBV28 and TRBJ2-7, with D possibly matching TRBD1 (6 bases). The CDR3 sequence is 14 residues long. The germline gives CDR1 MDHEN, CDR2 SYDVKM. V was cut by 3 bases and J by 5 bases, with 14 bases left in between. The CDR3 spells CASSFPPRGHEQYF. The CDR3 DNA reads TGTGCCAGCAGTTTCCCCCCCAGGGGCCACGAGCAGTACTTC.

The gene calls are TRBV7-9 and TRBJ1-4; D ambiguous. The V and J ends lost 5 bases and 0 bases respectively, with 22 bases between them. Germline V gives CDR1 SEHNR, CDR2 FQNEAQ (reference sequence). The CDR3 contains 19 residues. CDR3 bases: TGTGCCAGCAGCATACCCGTCGGGGTCGCCTTTGCAACTAATGAAAAACTGTTTTTT. Its translation is CASSIPVGVAFATNEKLFF.

The V gene is TRBV7-9, the J gene TRBJ2-7; the D gene is possibly TRBD1 (5 bases). The ends were cut back, 5 bases at V and 6 bases at J, with 11 bases in the middle. The CDR3 is made up of 12 amino acids. In germline, CDR1 is SEHNR, CDR2 FQNEAQ (reference sequence). Here the CDR3 reads CASSQGVGEQYF. CDR3 nucleotide sequence: TGTGCCAGCAGCCAAGGGGTAGGCGAGCAGTACTTC.

V is TRBV2 and J is TRBJ2-3, with D maybe TRBD1 (6 bases). The CDR3 is 14 residues long. Germline CDR1 reads SNHLY; CDR2 reads FYNNEI. The V end was cut by 5 bases, the J end by 0 bases, with 9 bases between. CDR3 region: CASSKDRSTDTQYF. The CDR3 nucleotides are TGTGCCAGCAGTAAGGACAGAAGCACAGATACGCAGTATTTT.

This chain uses TRBV6-5 with TRBJ1-6; 9 bases are shared with TRBD1. Looked up from germline, CDR1 is MNHEY and CDR2 is SVGAGI. The CDR3 is 15 amino acids. With V trimmed by 6 bases and J by 9 bases, 9 bases remained unmatched. The CDR3 DNA reads as TGTGCCAGCAGCGGCAAGACAGGGGGTAGTTCACCCCTCCACTTT. It yields the protein CASSGKTGGSSPLHF.

The CDR3 spells CASSYSQGTAFF. The CDR3 nucleotides are TGTGCCAGCAGTTACTCGCAGGGGACCGCTTTCTTT. The chain is built from TRBV6-5 and TRBJ1-1; D perhaps matches TRBD1 (6 bases). V was trimmed by 0 bases and J by 11 bases, leaving 10 bases between them. CDR3 size: 12 residues. Germline CDR1 is MNHEY and CDR2 is SVGAGI.

The chain employs TRBV7-9 and TRBJ2-7, with D hard to call. The CDR3 contains 15 residues. Germline lookup yields CDR1 SEHNR and CDR2 FQNEAQ (reference sequence). V gave up 0 bases and J gave up 5 bases, with 14 bases separating them. CDR3 in DNA: TGTGCCAGCAGCTTAGCGAGCTCACCTGGGCACGAGCAGTACTTC. Encoded protein: CASSLASSPGHEQYF.

The chain recombines TRBV5-1 with TRBJ1-4, with TRBD1 identical over 9 bases. With 4 bases clipped from V and 7 bases from J, the junction kept 5 bases outside the gene matches. The CDR3 spans 14 residues. From germline, CDR1 is SGHRS and CDR2 YFSETQ. The CDR3, as DNA: TGCGCCAGCAGCCGGGGACAGGGAGGTGAAAAACTGTTTTTT. Protein product: CASSRGQGGEKLFF. The variable domain in full, completed from reference TRBV5-1 and TRBJ1-4, reads KAGVTQTPRYLIKTRGQQVTLSCSPISGHRSVSWYQQTPGQGLQFLFEYFSETQRNKGNFPGRFSGRQFSNSRSEMNVSTLELGDSALYLCASSRGQGGEKLFFGSGTQLSVL.

The chain recombines TRBV4-3 with TRBJ1-2; 8 bases align to TRBD1. Germline CDR1 LGHNA, CDR2 YSLEER. V shed 0 bases, J shed 5 bases, and the junction held 11 bases outside the gene matches. The CDR3 extends over 17 amino acids. CDR3 DNA sequence: TGCGCCAGCAGCCAAGATAGAATCGGGACAGGACGTTATGGCTACACCTTC. Its translation is CASSQDRIGTGRYGYTF.

The V and J genes are TRBV7-8 and TRBJ2-7; TRBD1 matches at 9 bases. The CDR3 covers 14 residues. The germline V gene has CDR1 SGHVS and CDR2 FQNEAQ. J gave up 2 bases and V 4 bases, and 3 bases lay outside the gene matches. The CDR3 DNA reads TGTGCCAGCAGCTACAGGACAGGGGCCTACGAGCAGTACTTC. It encodes CASSYRTGAYEQYF.

The chain has TRBV7-9 and TRBJ2-6; a weak D match, TRBD1 (6 bases). Trimming took 4 bases from V and 4 from J, leaving 17 bases between them. Germline CDR1 is SEHNR and CDR2 is FQNEAQ (reference sequence). This CDR3 is 17 amino acids long. This CDR3 is CASSSGFRGAGANVLTF. The CDR3 region has the DNA TGTGCCAGCAGCTCAGGTTTCAGGGGCGCGGGGGCCAACGTCCTGACTTTC.

This clone was seen just once. This chain links TRBV4-3 with TRBJ1-3; D gene unclear. CDR3 length: 15 residues. V gave up 0 bases and J gave up 0 bases, with 6 bases separating them. Germline V gives CDR1 LGHNA, CDR2 YSLEER. CDR3 loop: CASSQELASGNTIYF. CDR3 sequence (DNA): TGCGCCAGCAGCCAAGAGTTGGCCTCTGGAAACACCATATATTTT.

The chain recombines TRBV5-1 with TRBJ2-7; possibly TRBD1 for D (6 bases). The germline CDR1 and CDR2 sequences are SGHRS and YFSETQ. The CDR3 runs to 14 residues. With 0 bases removed from V and 2 bases from J, the gap between germline ends came to 9 bases. The CDR3: CASSLGPGAYEQYF. DNA of the CDR3: TGCGCCAGCAGCTTGGGGCCAGGGGCCTACGAGCAGTACTTC.

V is TRBV7-2 and J is TRBJ1-2, with 12 nucleotides matching TRBD1. CDR3 length: 17 amino acids. The V and J ends lost 5 bases and 4 bases, in that order; junction bases with no gene match: 11. The germline V gene encodes CDR1 SGHTA and CDR2 FQGNSA. The DNA of the CDR3 is TGTGCCAGCAGCCCCCGAGGGGGGACAGGGGGCGTCTATGGCTACACCTTC. Its translation is CASSPRGGTGGVYGYTF.

The CDR3 here is CASSRPGVLLGEQFF. The CDR3 nucleotides are TGTGCCAGTAGCCGACCGGGGGTGCTGCTGGGTGAGCAGTTCTTC. The chain links TRBV19 to TRBJ2-1; tentative D call: TRBD2 (6 bases). Germline V CDR1 and CDR2: LNHDA, SQIVND (reference sequence). The CDR3 consists of 15 residues. V was cut by 6 bases and J by 9 bases, with 21 bases left in between.

V gene TRBV30 combines with J gene TRBJ1-2, with D perhaps TRBD1 (6 bases). Between the trimmed V and J ends, which lost 7 bases and 6 bases, there was a span of 9 bases. CDR3 length equals 10 residues. Germline CDR1 reads GTSNPN; CDR2 reads SVGIG (reference sequence). The CDR3 nucleotides are TGTGCCTCAGGGGTGGATGGCTACACCTTC. This translates into CASGVDGYTF.